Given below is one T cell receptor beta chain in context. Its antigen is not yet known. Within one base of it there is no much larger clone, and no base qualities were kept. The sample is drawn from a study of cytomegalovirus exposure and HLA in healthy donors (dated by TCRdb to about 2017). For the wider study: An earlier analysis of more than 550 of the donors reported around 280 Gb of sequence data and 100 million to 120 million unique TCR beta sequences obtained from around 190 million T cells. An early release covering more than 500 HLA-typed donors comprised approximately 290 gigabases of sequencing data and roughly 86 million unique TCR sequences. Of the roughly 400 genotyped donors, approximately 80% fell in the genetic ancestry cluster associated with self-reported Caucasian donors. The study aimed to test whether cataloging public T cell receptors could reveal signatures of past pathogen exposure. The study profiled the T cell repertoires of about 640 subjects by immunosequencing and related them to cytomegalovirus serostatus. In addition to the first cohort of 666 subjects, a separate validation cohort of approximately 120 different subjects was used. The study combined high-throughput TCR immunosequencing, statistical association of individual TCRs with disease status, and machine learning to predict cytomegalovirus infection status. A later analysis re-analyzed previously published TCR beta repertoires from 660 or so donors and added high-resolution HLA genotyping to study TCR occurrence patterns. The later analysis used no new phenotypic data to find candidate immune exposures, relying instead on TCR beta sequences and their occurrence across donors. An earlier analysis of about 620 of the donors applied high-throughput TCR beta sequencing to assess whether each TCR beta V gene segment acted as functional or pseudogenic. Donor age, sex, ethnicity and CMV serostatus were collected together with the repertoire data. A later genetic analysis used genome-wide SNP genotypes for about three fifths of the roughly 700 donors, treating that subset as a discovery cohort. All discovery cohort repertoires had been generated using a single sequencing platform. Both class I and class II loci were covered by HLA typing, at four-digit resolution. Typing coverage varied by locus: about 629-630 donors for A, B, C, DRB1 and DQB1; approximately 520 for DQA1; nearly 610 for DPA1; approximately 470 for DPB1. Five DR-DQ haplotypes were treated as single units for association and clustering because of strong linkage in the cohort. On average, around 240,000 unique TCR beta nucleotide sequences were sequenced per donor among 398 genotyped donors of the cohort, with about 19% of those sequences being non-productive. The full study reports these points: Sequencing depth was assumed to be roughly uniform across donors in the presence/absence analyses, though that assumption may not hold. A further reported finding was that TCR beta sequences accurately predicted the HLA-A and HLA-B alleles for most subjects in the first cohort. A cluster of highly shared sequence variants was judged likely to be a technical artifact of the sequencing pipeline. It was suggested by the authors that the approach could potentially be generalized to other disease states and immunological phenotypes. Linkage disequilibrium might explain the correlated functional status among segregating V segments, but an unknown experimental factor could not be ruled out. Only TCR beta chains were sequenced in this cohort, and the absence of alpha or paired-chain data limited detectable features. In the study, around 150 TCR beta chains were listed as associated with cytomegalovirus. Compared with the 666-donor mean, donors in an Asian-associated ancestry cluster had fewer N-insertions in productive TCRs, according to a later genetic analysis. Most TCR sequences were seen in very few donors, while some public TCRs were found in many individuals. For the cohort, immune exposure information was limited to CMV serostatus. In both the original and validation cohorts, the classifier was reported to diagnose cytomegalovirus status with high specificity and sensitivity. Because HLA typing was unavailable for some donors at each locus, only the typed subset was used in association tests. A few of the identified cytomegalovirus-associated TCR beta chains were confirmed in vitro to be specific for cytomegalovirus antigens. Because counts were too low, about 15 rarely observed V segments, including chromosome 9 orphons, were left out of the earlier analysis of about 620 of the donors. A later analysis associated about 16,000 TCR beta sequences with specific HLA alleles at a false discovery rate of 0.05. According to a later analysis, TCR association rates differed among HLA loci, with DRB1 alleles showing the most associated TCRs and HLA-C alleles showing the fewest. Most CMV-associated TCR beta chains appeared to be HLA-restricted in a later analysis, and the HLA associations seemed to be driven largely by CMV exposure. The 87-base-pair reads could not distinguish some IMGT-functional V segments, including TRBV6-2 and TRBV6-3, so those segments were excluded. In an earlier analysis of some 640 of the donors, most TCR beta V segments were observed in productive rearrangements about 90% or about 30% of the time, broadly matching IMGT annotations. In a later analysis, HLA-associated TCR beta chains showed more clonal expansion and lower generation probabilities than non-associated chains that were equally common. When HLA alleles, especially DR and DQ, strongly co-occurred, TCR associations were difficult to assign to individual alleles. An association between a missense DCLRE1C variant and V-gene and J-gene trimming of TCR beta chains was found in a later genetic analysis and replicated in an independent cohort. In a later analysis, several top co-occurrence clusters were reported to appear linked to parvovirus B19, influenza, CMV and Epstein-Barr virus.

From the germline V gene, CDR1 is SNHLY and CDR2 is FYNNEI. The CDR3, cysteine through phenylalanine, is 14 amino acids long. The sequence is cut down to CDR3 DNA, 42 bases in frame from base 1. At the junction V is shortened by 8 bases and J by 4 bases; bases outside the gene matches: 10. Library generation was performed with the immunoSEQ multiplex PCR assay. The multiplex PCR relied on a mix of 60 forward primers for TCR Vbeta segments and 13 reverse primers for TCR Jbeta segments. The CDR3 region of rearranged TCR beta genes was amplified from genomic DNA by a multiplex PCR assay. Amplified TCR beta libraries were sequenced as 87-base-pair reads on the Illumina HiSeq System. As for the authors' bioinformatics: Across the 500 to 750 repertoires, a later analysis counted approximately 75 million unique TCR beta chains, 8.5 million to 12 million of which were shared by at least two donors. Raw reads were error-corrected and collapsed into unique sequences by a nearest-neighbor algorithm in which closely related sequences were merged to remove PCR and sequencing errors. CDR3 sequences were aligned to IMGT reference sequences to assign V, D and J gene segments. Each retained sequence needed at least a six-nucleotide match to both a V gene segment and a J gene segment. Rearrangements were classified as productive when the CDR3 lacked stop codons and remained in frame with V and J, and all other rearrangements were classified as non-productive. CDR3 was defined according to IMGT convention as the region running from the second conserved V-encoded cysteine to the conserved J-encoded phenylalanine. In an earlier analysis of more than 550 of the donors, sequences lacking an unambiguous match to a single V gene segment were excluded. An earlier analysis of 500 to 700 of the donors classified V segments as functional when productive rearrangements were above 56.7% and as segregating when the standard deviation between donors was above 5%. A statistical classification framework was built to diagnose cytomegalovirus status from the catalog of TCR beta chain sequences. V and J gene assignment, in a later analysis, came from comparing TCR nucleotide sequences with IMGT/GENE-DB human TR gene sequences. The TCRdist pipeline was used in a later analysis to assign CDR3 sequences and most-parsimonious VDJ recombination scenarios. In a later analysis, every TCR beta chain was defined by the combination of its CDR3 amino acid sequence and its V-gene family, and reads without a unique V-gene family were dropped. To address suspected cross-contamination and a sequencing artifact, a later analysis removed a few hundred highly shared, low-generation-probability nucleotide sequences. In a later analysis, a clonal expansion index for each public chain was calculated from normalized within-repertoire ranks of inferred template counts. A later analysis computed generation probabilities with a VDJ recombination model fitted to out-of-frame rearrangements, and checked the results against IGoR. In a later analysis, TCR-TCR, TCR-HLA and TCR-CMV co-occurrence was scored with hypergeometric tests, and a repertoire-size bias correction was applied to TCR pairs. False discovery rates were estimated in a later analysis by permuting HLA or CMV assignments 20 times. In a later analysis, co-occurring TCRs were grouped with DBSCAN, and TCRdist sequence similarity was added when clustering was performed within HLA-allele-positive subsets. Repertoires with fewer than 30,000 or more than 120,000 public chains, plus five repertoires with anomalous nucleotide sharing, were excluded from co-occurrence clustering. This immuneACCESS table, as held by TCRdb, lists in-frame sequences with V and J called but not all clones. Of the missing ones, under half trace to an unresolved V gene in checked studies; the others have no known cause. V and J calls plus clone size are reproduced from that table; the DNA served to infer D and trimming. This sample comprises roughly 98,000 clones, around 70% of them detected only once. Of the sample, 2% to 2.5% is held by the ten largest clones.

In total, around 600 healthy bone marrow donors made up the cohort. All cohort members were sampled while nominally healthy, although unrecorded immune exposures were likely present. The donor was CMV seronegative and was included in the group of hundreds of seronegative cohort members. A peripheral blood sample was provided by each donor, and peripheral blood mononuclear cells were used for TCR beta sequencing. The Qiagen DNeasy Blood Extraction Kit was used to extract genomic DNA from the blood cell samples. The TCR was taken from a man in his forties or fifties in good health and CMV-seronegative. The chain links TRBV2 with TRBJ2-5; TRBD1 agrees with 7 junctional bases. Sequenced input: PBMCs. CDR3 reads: CASGPGGEIETQYF. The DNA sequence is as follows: TGTGCCAGCGGCCCAGGGGGTGAGATAGAGACCCAGTACTTC.